This TCR beta chain was sequenced in a study of identical twins. General study points: Reduced insertions were recorded for abundant cord blood beta clonotypes, with no such pattern in memory repertoires. Potential partial confounding of zero-insertion analyses by invariant MAIT and iNKT cells was noted.

As concerns this clonotype: As yet, its antigen is unknown.

Each CDR3 protein is one row after TCRdb ran MiXCR on the 5' RACE reads. The sample has 640,000 or so distinct CDR3 sequences, around 6% seen once. The CDR3 spans 15 residues. The germline V gene has CDR1 SEHNR and CDR2 FQNEAQ (reference sequence). V was pared by 3 bases and J by 1 base, with 11 bases between. The rearrangement joins TRBV7-9 to TRBJ2-3; D tentatively fits TRBD1 or TRBD2 (5 bases each). This sequence originates from a man younger than 35 in good health. Sequencing used naive T cells sorted from blood. This CDR3 reads CASSLDGARTDTQYF. The CDR3 DNA is TGTGCCAGCAGCTTGGACGGGGCACGCACAGATACGCAGTATTTT.